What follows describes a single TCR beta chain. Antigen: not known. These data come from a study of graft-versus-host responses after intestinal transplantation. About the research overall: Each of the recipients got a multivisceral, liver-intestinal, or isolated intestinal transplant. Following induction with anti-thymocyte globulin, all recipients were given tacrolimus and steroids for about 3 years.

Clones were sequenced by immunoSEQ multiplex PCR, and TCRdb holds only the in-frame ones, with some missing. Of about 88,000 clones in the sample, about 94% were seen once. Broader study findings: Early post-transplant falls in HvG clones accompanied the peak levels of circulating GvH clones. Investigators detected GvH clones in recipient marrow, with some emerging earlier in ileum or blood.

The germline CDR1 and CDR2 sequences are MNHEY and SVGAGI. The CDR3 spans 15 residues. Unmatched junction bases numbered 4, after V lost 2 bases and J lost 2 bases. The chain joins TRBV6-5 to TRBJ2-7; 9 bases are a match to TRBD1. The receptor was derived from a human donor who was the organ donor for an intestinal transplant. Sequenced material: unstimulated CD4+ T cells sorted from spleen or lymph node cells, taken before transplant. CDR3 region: CASSYAGTGPYEQYF. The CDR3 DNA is TGTGCCAGCAGTTACGCCGGGACAGGGCCCTACGAGCAGTACTTC.